This TCR beta chain was captured in a study of CD8 T cells in ankylosing spondylitis. Study findings and constraints: Seemingly characteristic of ankylosing spondylitis blood was a TCR beta motif consisting of 7 or 8 highly homologous variants.

With 2 bases removed from V and 0 bases from J, the gap between germline ends came to 5 bases. This CDR3 region has 14 residues. This clonotype was observed a handful of times. No antigen is known for it. One entry per CDR3 protein results from TCRdb running MiXCR on the 5' RACE reads. The data hold hundreds of thousands of distinct CDR3 sequences, with approximately 26% observed a single time. This receptor was taken from a male donor with ankylosing spondylitis. The rearrangement uses TRBV12-3 or TRBV12-4 and TRBJ2-1, with D unresolved. Material for sequencing was blood, either unsorted or a sorted T cell fraction (not recorded which). In DNA form, the CDR3 reads TGTGCCAGCAGTTTAAAGGTCTCCTACAATGAGCAGTTCTTC. Translating gives CASSLKVSYNEQFF.